This note documents a single T cell receptor (beta chain) sequence. The antigen is unknown. Repertoires were generated with immunoSEQ multiplex PCR, while TCRdb's copy carries only in-frame clones and drops some. The profile shows roughly 80,000 clones, approximately 90% of them singletons. The data belong to a study of T cell responses to AZD1222 COVID-19 vaccine. Findings and limits, study-wide: Spike-specific TCR breadth and depth grew following two AZD1222 doses. Every sample of the repertoires postdated the peak T cell response. Reportedly, nearly half the spike-specific TCRs target unmutated variant regions. Females made up more of the donors, who were largely white British, and clonal diversity may have come out too low.

With 1 base removed from V and 3 bases from J, the gap between germline ends came to 15 bases. From germline, CDR1 is MNHNS and CDR2 SASEGT. The CDR3 extends over 16 amino acids. This TCR was recovered from an adult in good health. This rearrangement joins TRBV6-1 to TRBJ1-1, with D possibly being TRBD1 (5 bases). The sequencing used peripheral blood, collected on day 0 of MenACWY control vaccination. The DNA for the CDR3 is TGTGCCAGCAGTGAAGTGCTAGGGGCCTACGACACTGAAGCTTTCTTT. Translation: CASSEVLGAYDTEAFF.